The rows below give T cell receptor beta chains drawn from one sample of a study of Graves' ophthalmopathy and Graves' hyperthyroidism. TCRdb reprocessed the multiplex PCR reads via MiXCR and lists one record per CDR3 protein. Among 450,000 to 600,000 distinct CDR3 sequences listed, about 40% were seen once. The sample comprised peripheral blood or thyroid tissue (not recorded which). All receptors derive from an adult man with Graves' hyperthyroidism. The CDR3 runs from the conserved cysteine through the conserved F or W. The order of the fields is D gene, V gene, clone size, J gene, CDR3 DNA, CDR3 protein. D genes are given only for firm matches. A clone size is listed for some rows: how often the clone was seen (once, few, many), or a class if it is expanded.

TRBD1	TRBV7-8	.	TRBJ2-7	TGTGCCAGCAGCTTTACGGACAGGGGGGACTACGAGCAGTACTTC	CASSFTDRGDYEQYF
TRBD1	TRBV7-3	few	TRBJ2-7	TGTGCCAGCAGCTTAGGACAGGGGAACTCCTACGAGCAGTACTTC	CASSLGQGNSYEQYF
.	TRBV11-2	.	TRBJ2-6	TGTGCCAGCAGCATGGGGGGTTACGGCTCTGGGGCCAACGTCCTGACTTTC	CASSMGGYGSGANVLTF
.	TRBV2	many	TRBJ1-1	TGTGCCAGCAGCCCCAGACAGTTTCCGAACACTGAAGCTTTCTTT	CASSPRQFPNTEAFF
TRBD2	TRBV11-2	.	TRBJ2-5	TGTGCCAGCAGCTTAGTGAGCCCCGGGACTAGCGTCCAAGAGACCCAGTACTTC	CASSLVSPGTSVQETQYF
.	TRBV9	once	TRBJ2-5	TGTGCCAGCAGCCCCGTGGGAATAATCACAGATACGCAGTACTTC	CASSPVGIITDTQYF
.	TRBV14	.	TRBJ2-1	TGTGCCAGCAGCCAAGCCGGAAGATACAATGAGCAGTTCTTC	CASSQAGRYNEQFF
.	TRBV6-1	many	TRBJ2-5	TGTGCCAGCAGTGATCGGGGGCGGGGGGAGACCCAGTACTTC	CASSDRGRGETQYF
TRBD2	TRBV24-1	few	TRBJ2-2	TGTGCCACCAGCCGTAGCGGGAGGGACACCGGGGAGCTGTTTTTT	CATSRSGRDTGELFF
.	TRBV7-9	.	TRBJ2-6	TGTGCCAGCAGCCGAGCCGGGTTAGGCTCTGGGGCCAACGTCCTGACTTTC	CASSRAGLGSGANVLTF
.	TRBV12-3/TRBV12-4	.	TRBJ1-5	TGTGCCAGCAGTTTGGAGGGGCCCCAGCATTTT	CASSLEGPQHF
TRBD1	TRBV5-6	many	TRBJ1-5	TGTGCCAGCAGCTCATACCGACAGGGGGCCAATCAGCCCCAGCATTTT	CASSSYRQGANQPQHF
TRBD2	TRBV5-8	.	TRBJ2-2	TGTGCCGGCAGCTTCCGAAGCGGGATTATCAGCACCGGGGAGCTGTTTTTC	CAGSFRSGIISTGELFF
.	TRBV15	.	TRBJ2-5	TGTGCCACCAGCAGAGATGCGGATGTTCTGGAGACCCAGTACTTC	CATSRDADVLETQYF
.	TRBV29-1	many	TRBJ1-1	TGCAGCGTTACCCAGGGACACCCCAACACTGAAGCTTTCTTT	CSVTQGHPNTEAFF
.	TRBV7-2	once	TRBJ1-2	TGTGCCAGCAGCGTTACTAGCTCCGGGACTTTCACGGGAGGCTACACCTTC	CASSVTSSGTFTGGYTF
TRBD2	TRBV7-8	many	TRBJ2-7	TGTGCCAGCAGCCCCCGACGGGGGGCCTACGAGCAGTACTTC	CASSPRRGAYEQYF
.	TRBV20-1	many	TRBJ2-6	TGCAGTGCTAGTGCGGACGCAGTTGGGGCCAACGTCCTGACTTTC	CSASADAVGANVLTF
TRBD1	TRBV19	.	TRBJ1-2	TGTGCCAGTAGTACAGGGACAGGGAACTATGGCTACACCTTC	CASSTGTGNYGYTF
.	TRBV9	.	TRBJ2-2	TGTGCCAGCAGCGTATTACGCACCGGGGAGCTGTTTTTT	CASSVLRTGELFF
TRBD1	TRBV2	.	TRBJ2-7	TGTGCCAGCAGTGCGGACAGGGGGCTAATCGAGCAGTACTTC	CASSADRGLIEQYF
.	TRBV11-2	many	TRBJ2-5	TGTGCCAGCAGCTCTTCTGGGCAGGGGGAGACCCAGTACTTC	CASSSSGQGETQYF